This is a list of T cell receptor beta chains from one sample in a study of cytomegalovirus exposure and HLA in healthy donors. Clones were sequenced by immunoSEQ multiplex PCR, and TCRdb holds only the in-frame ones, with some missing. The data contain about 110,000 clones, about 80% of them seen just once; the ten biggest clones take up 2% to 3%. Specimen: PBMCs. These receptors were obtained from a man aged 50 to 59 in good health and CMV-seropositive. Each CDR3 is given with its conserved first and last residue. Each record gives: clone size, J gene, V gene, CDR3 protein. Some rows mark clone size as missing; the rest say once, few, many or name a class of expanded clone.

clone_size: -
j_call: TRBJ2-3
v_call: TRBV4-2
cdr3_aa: CASSRRGGQSTDTQYF

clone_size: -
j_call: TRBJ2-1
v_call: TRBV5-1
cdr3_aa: CASSTLPGTDNEQFF

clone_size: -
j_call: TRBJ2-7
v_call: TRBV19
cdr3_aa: CASGGQSAYEQYF

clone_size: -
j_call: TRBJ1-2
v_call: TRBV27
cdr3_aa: CASSFLGQGEYGYTF

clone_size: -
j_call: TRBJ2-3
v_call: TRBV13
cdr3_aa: CASSLGLMVELRDTQYF

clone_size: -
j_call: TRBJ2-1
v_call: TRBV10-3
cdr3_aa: CASSSGRESYNEQFF

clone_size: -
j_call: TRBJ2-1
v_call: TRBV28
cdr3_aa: CASAPRVHNEQFF

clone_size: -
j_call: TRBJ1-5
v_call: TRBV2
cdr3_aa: CASQEGVPQHF

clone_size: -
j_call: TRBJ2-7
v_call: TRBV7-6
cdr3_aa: CASSTAGISYEQYF

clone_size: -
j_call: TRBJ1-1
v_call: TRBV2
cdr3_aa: CASSEGRGTEAFF

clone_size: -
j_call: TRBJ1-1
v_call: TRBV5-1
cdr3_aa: CASSPSRVDTEAFF

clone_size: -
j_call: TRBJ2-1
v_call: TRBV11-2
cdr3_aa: CASSLGTSDNEQFF

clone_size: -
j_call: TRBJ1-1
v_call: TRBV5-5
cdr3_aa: CASSPTMGQTNTEAFF

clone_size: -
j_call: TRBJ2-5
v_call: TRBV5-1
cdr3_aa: CASSQPTGPETQYF

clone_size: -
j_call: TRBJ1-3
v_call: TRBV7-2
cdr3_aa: CASSQEMGDSGNTIYF

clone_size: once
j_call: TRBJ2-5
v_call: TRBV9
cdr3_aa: CASSVGPQETQYF

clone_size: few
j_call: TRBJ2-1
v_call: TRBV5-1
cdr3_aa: CASSSQGSEQFF

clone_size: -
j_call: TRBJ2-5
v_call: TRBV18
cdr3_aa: CASSPLGQGMYF

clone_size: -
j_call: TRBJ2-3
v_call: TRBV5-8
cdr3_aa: CASWSLVNTVPSTDTQYF

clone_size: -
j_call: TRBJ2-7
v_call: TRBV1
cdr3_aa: CTSSQGRRDAYDYEQYF

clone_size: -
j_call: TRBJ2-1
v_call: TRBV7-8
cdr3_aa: CASSRTGTGGINEQFF

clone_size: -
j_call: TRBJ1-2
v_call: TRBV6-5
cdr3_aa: CASSYGGSTNYGYTF

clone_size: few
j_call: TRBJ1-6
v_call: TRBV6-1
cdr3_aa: CASSDGTASYNSPLHF

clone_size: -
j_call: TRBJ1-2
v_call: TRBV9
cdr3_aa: CASSASGRENYGYTF

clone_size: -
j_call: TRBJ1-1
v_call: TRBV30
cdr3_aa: CAWSLEPSNTEAFF

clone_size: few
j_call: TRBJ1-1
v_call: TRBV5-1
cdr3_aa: CASSLVGGMIQGSRTEAFF

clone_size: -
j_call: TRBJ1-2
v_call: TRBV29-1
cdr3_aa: CSVEDPSGKGYGYTF

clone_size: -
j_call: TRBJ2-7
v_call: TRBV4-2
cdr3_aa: CASSQAPDKAYEQYF

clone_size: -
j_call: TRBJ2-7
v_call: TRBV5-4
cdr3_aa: CASSLWTGSYEQYF

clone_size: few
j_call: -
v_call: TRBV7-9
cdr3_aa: CASSPDREGFPYEQYF

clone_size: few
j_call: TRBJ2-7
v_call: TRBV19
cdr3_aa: CASSPSVSYEQYF

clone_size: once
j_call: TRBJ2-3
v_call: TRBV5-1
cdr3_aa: CASSLEHTDTQYF

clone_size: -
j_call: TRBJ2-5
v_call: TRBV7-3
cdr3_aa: CASSPGVAGEGETQYF

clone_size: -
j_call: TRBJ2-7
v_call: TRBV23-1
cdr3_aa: CASSQSQGAPYEQYF

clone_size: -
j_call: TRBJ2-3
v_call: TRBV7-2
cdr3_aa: CASSLDGTPTHTQYF

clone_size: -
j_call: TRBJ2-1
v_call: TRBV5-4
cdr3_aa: CASSLPDSGFDNEQFF

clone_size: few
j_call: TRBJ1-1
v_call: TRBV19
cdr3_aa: CASSDRITGEAFF

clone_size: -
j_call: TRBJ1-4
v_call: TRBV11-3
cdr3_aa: CASSLDRDSDNEKLFF

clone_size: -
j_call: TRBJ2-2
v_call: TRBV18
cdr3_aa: CASSPRQGADTGELFF

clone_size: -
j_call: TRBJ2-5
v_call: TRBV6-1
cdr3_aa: CASSEVGLREETQYF

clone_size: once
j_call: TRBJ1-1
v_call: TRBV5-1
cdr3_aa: CASTGAGGGTEAFF

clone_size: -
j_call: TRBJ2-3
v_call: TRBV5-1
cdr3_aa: CASSSRQGARADTQYF

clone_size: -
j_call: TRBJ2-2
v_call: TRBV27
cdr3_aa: CASSLGQGRVAGVFGGELFF

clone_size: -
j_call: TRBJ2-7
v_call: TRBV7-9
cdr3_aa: CASRPSGNYEQYF

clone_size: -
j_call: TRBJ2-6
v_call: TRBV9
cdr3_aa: CASSPQGLSGANVLTF

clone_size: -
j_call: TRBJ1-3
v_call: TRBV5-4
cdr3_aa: CASSLDSRSGNTIYF

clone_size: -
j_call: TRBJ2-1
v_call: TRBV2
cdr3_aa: CASSPDRGLINEQFF

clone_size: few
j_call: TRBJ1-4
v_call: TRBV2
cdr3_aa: CASNRDSDGKLFF

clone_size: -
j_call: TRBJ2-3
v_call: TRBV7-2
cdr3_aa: CASSISGRDTQYF

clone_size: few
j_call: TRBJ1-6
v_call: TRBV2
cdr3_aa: CASGRVSSPLHF

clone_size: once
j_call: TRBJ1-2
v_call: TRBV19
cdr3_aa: CASSLQTYYGYTF

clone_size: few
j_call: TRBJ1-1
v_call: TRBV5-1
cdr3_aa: CASSYRDRVTEAFF

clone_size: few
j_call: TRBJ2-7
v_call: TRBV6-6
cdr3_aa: CASRSPAGDYSYEQYF

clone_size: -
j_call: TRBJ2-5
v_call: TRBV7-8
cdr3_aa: CASSLGGTGSSLTQYF

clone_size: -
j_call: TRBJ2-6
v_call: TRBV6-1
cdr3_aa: CASSPTGNGANVLTF

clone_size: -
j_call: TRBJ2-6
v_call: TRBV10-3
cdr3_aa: CATGLVDSGANVLTF

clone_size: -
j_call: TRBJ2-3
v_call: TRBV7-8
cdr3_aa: CASSSLAGGPGDTQYF

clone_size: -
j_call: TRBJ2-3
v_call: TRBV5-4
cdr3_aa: CASSRGVREGQDTQYF